The 29 T cell receptor beta chains below come from one sample, sequenced in a study of shared clonotypes between healthy human individuals. Clones were read by immunoSEQ multiplex PCR, and TCRdb kept only the in-frame ones, dropping some. Of roughly 720,000 clones detected, roughly 91% appear once; the ten largest clones hold 30% to 35%. Material: memory CD8+ T cells from PBMCs. Noted subset: CD45RO+ cells pooled with CCR7-negative TemRA cells. These receptors were obtained from a man aged 18-30 years in good health. Some clones in this sample may be carry-over from other donors' samples.

V and J are TRBV27 and TRBJ1-1; tentative D call: TRBD1 (6 bases). V was shortened by 8 bases and J by 1 base, with 8 bases between the two germline ends. Looked up from germline, CDR1 is MNHEY and CDR2 is SMNVEV (reference sequence). The CDR3 totals 12 residues. The CDR3 DNA sequence: TGTGCCAGCCGACAGGCGAACACTGAAGCTTTCTTT. Translating gives CASRQANTEAFF.

This clone appeared once. This chain links TRBV27 with TRBJ2-1; TRBD2 aligns across 7 bases. This CDR3 spans 14 amino acids. Germline V gene sequence: CDR1 MNHEY, CDR2 SMNVEV (reference sequence). With V trimmed by 3 bases and J by 7 bases, 6 bases remained unmatched. The chain's CDR3 is CASSFLASGNEQFF. DNA of the CDR3: TGTGCCAGCAGTTTCCTGGCTAGCGGAAATGAGCAGTTCTTC.

The chain joins TRBV9 to TRBJ1-5, with D uncertain. V was pared by 0 bases and J by 3 bases, with 7 bases between. CDR1 is SGDLS and CDR2 is YYNGEE in the germline V gene. The length of the CDR3 is 14 residues. The CDR3 sequence is CASSVGSFNQPQHF. DNA for the CDR3: TGTGCCAGCAGCGTAGGCAGCTTCAATCAGCCCCAGCATTTT. Together with reference TRBV9 and TRBJ1-5, the CDR3 gives the full variable domain: DSGVTQTPKHLITATGQRVTLRCSPRSGDLSVYWYQQSLDQGLQFLIQYYNGEERAKGNILERFSAQQFPDLHSELNLSSLELGDSALYFCASSVGSFNQPQHFGDGTRLSIL.

This sequence joins TRBV2 and TRBJ2-1; a possible D gene is TRBD1 (6 bases). CDR3 length equals 14 residues. Between the trimmed V and J ends, which lost 6 bases and 7 bases, there was a span of 16 bases. Germline loops: CDR1 SNHLY, CDR2 FYNNEI. The chain's CDR3 is CASRQTGGANEQFF. The CDR3 DNA is TGTGCCAGCAGACAGACAGGTGGGGCAAATGAGCAGTTCTTC.

This clone was detected only a few times. The J gene is TRBJ1-5, the V gene TRBV28, with TRBD1 matching over 9 bases. The CDR3 has 13 residues. Losses at the gene ends were 6 bases for V and 6 bases for J; bases not matched to a gene: 3. CDR1 and CDR2 from the germline V gene are MDHEN and SYDVKM. As DNA, the CDR3 is TGTGCCAGCAGCACACAGGGGGCTCAGCCCCAGCATTTT. It encodes CASSTQGAQPQHF.

This chain links TRBV4-1 with TRBJ2-7; D is perhaps TRBD1 or TRBD2 (5 bases each). Per germline, CDR1 MGHRA and CDR2 YSYEKL. Trimming shortened V by 0 bases and J by 2 bases, and 14 bases separated the two germline ends. CDR3 length: 16 residues. The CDR3 is CASSQDGTAAPYEQYF. Here the CDR3 DNA reads TGCGCCAGCAGCCAAGATGGGACCGCCGCGCCCTACGAGCAGTACTTC.

The chain employs TRBV19 and TRBJ1-1, with unresolved D. With 5 bases removed from V and 6 bases from J, the gap between germline ends came to 13 bases. Germline-derived CDR1 and CDR2 are LNHDA and SQIVND (reference sequence). The CDR3 is 13 residues long. The CDR3 nucleotides read TGTGCCAGTAGTGCCCACCGTTCTGCTGAAGCTTTCTTT. Translated: CASSAHRSAEAFF.

This clone was seen just once. The chain uses TRBV9 and TRBJ2-2; TRBD1 might be the D (5 bases). The ends were cut back, 0 bases at V and 2 bases at J, with 14 bases in the middle. Germline V gives CDR1 SGDLS, CDR2 YYNGEE. This CDR3 region has 17 residues. The CDR3: CASSVATSTVNTGELFF. As DNA, the CDR3 is TGTGCCAGCAGCGTAGCTACCTCGACAGTTAACACCGGGGAGCTGTTTTTT.

The chain uses TRBV6-7 and TRBJ1-4; D gene ambiguous. TRBV6-7 is marked as an open reading frame, function uncertain. The CDR3 spans 11 residues. V was clipped by 5 bases and J by 4 bases, with 2 bases between them. Here the CDR3 reads CASSRNEKLFF. CDR3 in DNA: TGTGCCAGCAGTCGTAATGAAAAACTGTTTTTT.

V usage is TRBV27 and J usage is TRBJ1-1, with D possibly matching TRBD1 (6 bases). V dropped 4 bases and J dropped 1 base, with 13 bases sitting between them. CDR3 length: 15 amino acids. Looked up from germline, CDR1 is MNHEY and CDR2 is SMNVEV (reference sequence). The CDR3 coding sequence is TGTGCCAGCAGTTCTCCGGGACAAACGAACACTGAAGCTTTCTTT. It is translated as CASSSPGQTNTEAFF.

The CDR3 nucleotides read TGTGCCAGCACCGAAAGGGCAGGGCAGAACCGGGAAAAACTGTTTTTT. Amino acid sequence: CASTERAGQNREKLFF. The genes are TRBV28 and TRBJ1-4, with TRBD1 as a possible D gene (5 bases). CDR3 length: 16 amino acids. Trimming removed 7 bases from V and 8 bases from J, with 23 bases in between. Germline CDR1 reads MDHEN; CDR2 reads SYDVKM.

The chain links TRBV28 to TRBJ1-4; unclear D gene. Deletions cut 7 bases from V and 7 bases from J, with 16 bases between. This CDR3 has 14 amino acids. The V gene's germline CDR1 is MDHEN and CDR2 SYDVKM. CDR3 bases: TGTGCCAGCAAAAAAAGGTGGATCGGTGAAAAACTGTTTTTT. Translation gives CASKKRWIGEKLFF.

This chain uses TRBV28 with TRBJ2-3; D may be TRBD1 (6 bases). CDR3 length: 16 residues. V lost 6 bases and J lost 2, with 18 bases in between. From germline, CDR1 is MDHEN and CDR2 SYDVKM. The CDR3 bases are TGTGCCAGCAGACCACTCGACAGGAGCCTCACAGATACGCAGTATTTT. The encoded protein is CASRPLDRSLTDTQYF.

The chain has TRBV28 and TRBJ1-1; D remains ambiguous. CDR3 length equals 14 residues. Trimming pared 2 bases from V and 1 base from J, leaving 8 bases between. Germline V CDR1 and CDR2: MDHEN, SYDVKM. The CDR3 DNA reads TGTGCCAGCAGTTTAGAACAGCCGAACACTGAAGCTTTCTTT. It translates to CASSLEQPNTEAFF.

This chain connects TRBV4-3 to TRBJ2-2, with unresolved D. From germline, CDR1 is LGHNA and CDR2 YSLEER. The CDR3 length is 15 residues. V lost 4 bases and J 5 bases, leaving 14 bases between the germline ends. CDR3 in amino acids: CASSPSQTRTGELFF. The CDR3, as DNA: TGCGCCAGCAGCCCTTCTCAGACAAGAACCGGGGAGCTGTTTTTT.

The chain is built from TRBV6-5 and TRBJ2-7; no clear D. Germline V CDR1 and CDR2: MNHEY, SVGAGI. V was trimmed by 5 bases and J by 3 bases, leaving 17 bases between them. The CDR3 has 15 residues. The CDR3 is CASSVREDPYYEQYF. CDR3 coding DNA: TGTGCCAGCAGTGTCCGAGAGGACCCGTACTACGAGCAGTACTTC.

The genes are TRBV6-1 and TRBJ2-7, with TRBD1 identical over 9 bases. Germline V gives CDR1 MNHNS, CDR2 SASEGT. This CDR3 spans 15 amino acids. V shed 6 bases, J shed 3 bases, and the junction held 9 bases outside the gene matches. CDR3 sequence (DNA): TGTGCCAGCAGCCCGGACAGGGGCCTCATCTACGAGCAGTACTTC. Its protein is CASSPDRGLIYEQYF.

This chain links TRBV7-8 with TRBJ2-7; 7 nucleotides match TRBD1. The CDR3 length is 14 residues. CDR1 SGHVS and CDR2 FQNEAQ come from the germline V gene. V dropped 4 bases and J dropped 5; count of bases not matched to a gene: 8. As DNA, the CDR3 is TGTGCCAGCAGCTCGAGCCGCCAGGGGGACGAGCAGTACTTC. Protein: CASSSSRQGDEQYF.

The chain employs TRBV20-1 and TRBJ2-3; D remains unclear. Looked up from germline, CDR1 is DFQATT and CDR2 is SNEGSKA (reference sequence). The germline V and J ends were trimmed by 3 bases and 5 bases, with 3 bases remaining between them. CDR3 length equals 10 residues. CDR3 sequence: CSARRDTQYF. CDR3 in DNA: TGCAGTGCTAGGCGAGATACGCAGTATTTT.

The chain is built from TRBV7-9 and TRBJ2-7; D uncertain. The ends were cut back, 4 bases at V and 2 bases at J, with 9 bases in the middle. CDR3 length equals 13 residues. Germline values: CDR1 SEHNR, CDR2 FQNEAQ (reference sequence). CDR3 sequence: CASSSLPPYEQYF. CDR3 nucleotides: TGTGCCAGCAGCTCGCTCCCCCCCTACGAGCAGTACTTC.

The rearrangement uses TRBV15 and TRBJ2-2, with TRBD2 identical over 9 bases. V dropped 3 bases and J dropped 5; count of bases not matched to a gene: 7. The V gene's germline CDR1 is LNHNV and CDR2 YYDKDF (reference sequence). This CDR3 contains 16 residues. The CDR3, as DNA: TGTGCCACCAGCAGGGGACGGCGGGAGGGAACCGGGGAGCTGTTTTTT. This encodes CATSRGRREGTGELFF.

The genes are TRBV9 and TRBJ1-2; the match to TRBD1 covers 10 bases. The CDR3 runs to 15 residues. V was clipped by 3 bases and J by 7 bases; unmatched bases: 9. Germline assignment: CDR1 SGDLS and CDR2 YYNGEE. In nucleotides, the CDR3 is TGTGCCAGCAGCGCGACGGGACAGGGGAGGGGTGGCTACACCTTC. This sequence encodes CASSATGQGRGGYTF.

This chain links TRBV9 with TRBJ2-3; 8 nucleotides agree with TRBD2. The trim removed 3 bases at V and 6 bases at J, leaving 15 bases unmatched. The CDR3 totals 17 residues. Looked up from germline, CDR1 is SGDLS and CDR2 is YYNGEE. The CDR3 nucleotides are TGTGCCAGCAGCGCGAGCCTTGACGGGAGGGGGACGGATACGCAGTATTTT. Translating gives CASSASLDGRGTDTQYF.

V is TRBV5-8 and J is TRBJ2-7; 7 bases agree with TRBD2. V shed 4 bases, J shed 4 bases, and the junction held 5 bases outside the gene matches. Germline loops: CDR1 SGHTS, CDR2 YDEGEE. This CDR3 has 13 residues. CDR3 sequence: CASSPGGRYEQYF. Here the CDR3 DNA reads TGTGCCAGCAGCCCGGGGGGTAGGTACGAGCAGTACTTC.

As regards this clone: The sample has other DNA sequences that encode this CDR3 too. The genes are TRBV27 and TRBJ2-7; D unresolved. Germline lookup yields CDR1 MNHEY and CDR2 SMNVEV (reference sequence). CDR3 length: 13 amino acids. V gave up 3 bases and J gave up 2 bases, with 8 bases separating them. As DNA, the CDR3 is TGTGCCAGCAGTTTGTCGTCGCCCTACGAGCAGTACTTC. Encoded protein: CASSLSSPYEQYF.

The rearrangement links TRBV29-1 to TRBJ2-7, with 9 bases fitting TRBD2. The germline V gene has CDR1 SQVTM and CDR2 ANQGSEA. The CDR3 sequence is 16 residues long. V was clipped by 6 bases and J by 3 bases; unmatched bases: 15. CDR3 loop: CSVRGASGNVGYEQYF. The CDR3 nucleotides are TGCAGCGTGAGAGGGGCTAGCGGGAACGTTGGCTACGAGCAGTACTTC.

The rearrangement joins TRBV7-6 to TRBJ1-2; D is possibly TRBD1 (5 bases). Trimming removed 5 bases at V and 0 bases at J, with 16 bases between. This CDR3 has 16 amino acids. Germline CDR1 reads SGHVS; CDR2 reads FNYEAQ. Here the CDR3 DNA reads TGTGCCAGCAGCCCTCACAGGAGCGCCCCTAACTATGGCTACACCTTC. This sequence encodes CASSPHRSAPNYGYTF.

This chain links TRBV2 with TRBJ2-1, with D possibly being TRBD2 (6 bases). Germline-derived CDR1 and CDR2 are SNHLY and FYNNEI. This CDR3 has 18 amino acids. V dropped 8 bases and J dropped 6 bases, with 29 bases sitting between them. The CDR3 spells CASCRSHTGGTAFNEQFF. In DNA, the CDR3 is TGTGCCAGCTGTCGTTCACATACTGGCGGGACTGCTTTCAATGAGCAGTTCTTC.

The chain is built from TRBV7-7 and TRBJ2-1; the match to TRBD2 covers 8 bases. The germline CDR1 and CDR2 sequences are SSHAT and FNYEAQ (reference sequence). The CDR3 has 15 residues. J was trimmed by 3 bases and V by 5 bases; bases with no gene match: 6. DNA of the CDR3: TGTGCCAGCAGCGCCCCGGGACTAGTCTACAATGAGCAGTTCTTC. Protein: CASSAPGLVYNEQFF.